This T cell receptor beta chain emerged from a study of shared clonotypes between healthy human individuals. It was at deep level that the assay was run. Original handling: Junction-only immunoSEQ sequences carried no quality scores, so filtering differed. The method was immunoSEQ multiplex PCR; TCRdb's version includes in-frame clones alone and lacks a portion of them. That table supplies the V and J calls and clone size; D and trimming were determined from the DNA. This table has about 2,500,000 clones, around nine tenths appearing once. The CDR3 totals 13 residues. CDR1 SGHAT and CDR2 FQDESV come from the germline V gene (reference sequence). V was pared by 5 bases and J by 3 bases, with 7 bases between.

J is TRBJ2-2 and V is TRBV11-1, with unresolved D. Sequencing was performed on naive CD4+ T cells sorted from blood. The subset was: CD45RA+ positively selected. This receptor was taken from a man younger than 30 in good health. The CDR3 reads CASSRPDTGELFF. The DNA for the CDR3 is TGTGCCAGCAGCCGGCCGGACACCGGGGAGCTGTTTTTT.